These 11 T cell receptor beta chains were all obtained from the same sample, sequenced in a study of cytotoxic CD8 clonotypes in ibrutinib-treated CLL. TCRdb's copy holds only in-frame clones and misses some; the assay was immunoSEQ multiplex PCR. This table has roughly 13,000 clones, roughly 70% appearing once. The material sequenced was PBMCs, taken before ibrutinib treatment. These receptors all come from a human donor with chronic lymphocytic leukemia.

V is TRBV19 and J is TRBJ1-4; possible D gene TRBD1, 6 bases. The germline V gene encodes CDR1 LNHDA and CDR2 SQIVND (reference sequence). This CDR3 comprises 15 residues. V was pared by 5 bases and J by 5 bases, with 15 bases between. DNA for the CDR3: TGTGCCAGTAGTCCCGGGGGGGCCGGGAATGAAAAACTGTTTTTT. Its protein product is CASSPGGAGNEKLFF.

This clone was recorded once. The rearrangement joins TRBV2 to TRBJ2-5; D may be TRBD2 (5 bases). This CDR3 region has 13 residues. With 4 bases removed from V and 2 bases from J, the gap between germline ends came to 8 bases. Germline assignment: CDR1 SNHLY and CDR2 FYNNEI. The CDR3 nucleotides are TGTGCCAGCAGTGCCGACTATCAAGAGACCCAGTACTTC. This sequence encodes CASSADYQETQYF.

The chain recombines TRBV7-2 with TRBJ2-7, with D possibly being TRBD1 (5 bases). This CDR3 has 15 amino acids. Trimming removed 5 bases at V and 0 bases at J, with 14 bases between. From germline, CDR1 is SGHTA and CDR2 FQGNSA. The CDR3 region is CASSPDRQSSYEQYF. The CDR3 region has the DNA TGTGCCAGCAGCCCGGACCGACAGAGCTCCTACGAGCAGTACTTC.

The CDR3, as DNA: TGTGCCAGCAGCCAGTTGGGGCAGGAGAACACTGAAGCTTTCTTT. Translated: CASSQLGQENTEAFF. This sequence joins TRBV4-2 and TRBJ1-1; maybe TRBD1 (5 bases). Looked up from germline, CDR1 is LGHNA and CDR2 is YNFKEQ. Deletions cut 3 bases from V and 1 base from J, with 12 bases between. The CDR3 runs 15 residues.

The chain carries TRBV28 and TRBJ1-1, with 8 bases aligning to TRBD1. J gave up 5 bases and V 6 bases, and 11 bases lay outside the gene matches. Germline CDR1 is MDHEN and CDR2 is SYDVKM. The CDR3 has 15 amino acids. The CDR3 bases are TGTGCCAGCAGGTCTAAAACAGGGGGAAGGACTGAAGCTTTCTTT. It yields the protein CASRSKTGGRTEAFF.

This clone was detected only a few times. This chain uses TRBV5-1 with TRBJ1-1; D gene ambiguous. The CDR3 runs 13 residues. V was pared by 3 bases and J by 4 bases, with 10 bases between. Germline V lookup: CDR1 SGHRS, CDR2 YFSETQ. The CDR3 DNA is TGCGCCAGCAGCTCCCGGGAGGGCACTGAAGCTTTCTTT. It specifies CASSSREGTEAFF.

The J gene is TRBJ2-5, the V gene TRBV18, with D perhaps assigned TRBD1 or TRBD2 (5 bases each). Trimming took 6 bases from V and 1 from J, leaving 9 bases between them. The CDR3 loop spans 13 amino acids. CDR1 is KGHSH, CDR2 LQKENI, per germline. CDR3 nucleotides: TGTGCCAGCTCTGGGGGTTCCCAAGAGACCCAGTACTTC. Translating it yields CASSGGSQETQYF.

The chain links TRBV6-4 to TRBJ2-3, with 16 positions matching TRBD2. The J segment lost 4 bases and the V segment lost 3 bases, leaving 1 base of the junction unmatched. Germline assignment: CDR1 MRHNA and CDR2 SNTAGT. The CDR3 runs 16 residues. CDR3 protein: CASSEGLAGGADTQYF. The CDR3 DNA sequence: TGTGCCAGCAGTGAGGGACTAGCGGGAGGGGCAGATACGCAGTATTTT.

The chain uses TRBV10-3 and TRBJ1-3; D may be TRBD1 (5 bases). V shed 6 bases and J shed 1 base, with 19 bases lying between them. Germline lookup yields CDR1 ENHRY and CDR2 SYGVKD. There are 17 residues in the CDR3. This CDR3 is CAIRWGDDRRSGNTIYF. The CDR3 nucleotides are TGTGCCATCAGGTGGGGGGACGACCGGCGGTCTGGAAACACCATATATTTT.

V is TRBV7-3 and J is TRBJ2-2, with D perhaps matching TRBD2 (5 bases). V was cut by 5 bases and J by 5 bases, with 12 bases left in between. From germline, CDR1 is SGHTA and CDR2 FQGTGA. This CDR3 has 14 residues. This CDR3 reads CASSPGYSTGELFF. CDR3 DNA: TGTGCCAGCAGCCCGGGATATTCAACCGGGGAGCTGTTTTTT.

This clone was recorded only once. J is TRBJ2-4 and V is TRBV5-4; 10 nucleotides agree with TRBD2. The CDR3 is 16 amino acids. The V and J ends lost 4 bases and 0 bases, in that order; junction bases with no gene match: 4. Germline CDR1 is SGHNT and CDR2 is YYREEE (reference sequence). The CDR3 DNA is TGTGCCAGCAGCCCCGAGCGGGAGGGAGCCAAAAACATTCAGTACTTC. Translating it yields CASSPEREGAKNIQYF.